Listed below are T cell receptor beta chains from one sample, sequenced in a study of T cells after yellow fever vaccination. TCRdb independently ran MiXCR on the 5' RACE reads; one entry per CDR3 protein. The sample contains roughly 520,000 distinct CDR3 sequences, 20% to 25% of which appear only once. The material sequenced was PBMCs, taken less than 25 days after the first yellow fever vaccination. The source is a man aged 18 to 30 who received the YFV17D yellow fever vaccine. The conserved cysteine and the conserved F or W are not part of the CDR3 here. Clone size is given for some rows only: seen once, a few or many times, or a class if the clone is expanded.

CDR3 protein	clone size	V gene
ASSQDESGTYNEQF	.	TRBV4-1
ASRGPTEQY	once	TRBV19
SVDGGLGTQY	.	TRBV29-1
ASSSRPGPQH	.	TRBV12-3/TRBV12-4
SVRGQGPGRETQY	.	TRBV20-1
ASNTGLENSPLH	few	TRBV27
ASSPLKGGNTGELF	.	TRBV7-6
SANPSGGAFISTDTQY	few	TRBV20-1
ASTPEGPRAF	few	TRBV2
ASSLGGTGPPDTQY	.	TRBV5-5
ASSLGQGFPDTQY	.	TRBV5-1
SAPRGGEQPQH	.	TRBV20-1
ATTDSYNEQF	few	TRBV10-3
SYVKSRGHRPYGYT	few	TRBV29-1
ASSQAGGNKNIQY	.	TRBV4-3
ASSWGQTYNEQF	few	TRBV7-9
ASSYSSGDSYEQY	once	TRBV6-5
ASSLEVSRVTGELF	few	TRBV5-1
ASSPWRSSYGYT	few	TRBV4-3
ASTYQKGSGANVLT	.	TRBV3-1
ASSQTGKGTDTQY	few	TRBV7-9
ASSLSTVYGYT	few	TRBV7-2
SARSVPGLAGFYNEQF	few	TRBV20-1
ASRYAGSSGEQF	few	TRBV5-4
ASSVGSSGVSQY	few	TRBV9
ASSPTSGVVSYGYT	.	TRBV27
ASSAGTTNEQF	few	TRBV5-1
SAPTSMVEAF	.	TRBV20-1
ASSFVLGGYDNEQF	.	TRBV12-3/TRBV12-4
ASSQDGGTGYT	.	TRBV4-3
SVEGTGTYNEQF	few	TRBV29-1
ASSPSPGTGTKANYGYT	.	TRBV9
ASKEKDRGAF	.	TRBV28
ASSLTGTVNYGYT	.	TRBV6-2/TRBV6-3
SASEVSSGNTIY	few	TRBV29-1
ASNAPTGSLETQY	few	TRBV28
ASSPTSNTGELF	.	TRBV7-7
ASSLAASQDTQY	.	TRBV18
ASSLSWTGTNSPLH	.	TRBV4-3
ASSTGTGYFAF	few	TRBV4-3
ASSQQTGFEAF	.	TRBV3-1
ASSFGNSPLH	few	TRBV5-1
ASRDTGFGTQY	few	TRBV25-1
ASSPLTSLNEQF	few	TRBV5-1
ASSLEGHRPTPDEQY	few	TRBV11-2
ASTRTGDQPQH	many	TRBV12-3/TRBV12-4
ATSRDRQGVLTDTQY	.	TRBV15
ASSPSGGTPTQY	.	TRBV7-9
AISGDGGQAGAYEQY	.	TRBV10-3
ASSPGGSGGINEQF	.	TRBV2
ASSLYLTGTDTQY	many	TRBV5-6
ASSEAQGLAGGWTNEQF	.	TRBV2
ATSRPGQGARGELF	.	TRBV15
ASSISGQGLPLH	few	TRBV19
ASSLGLGTGEDEQY	few	TRBV5-1
ATSVVGQGGSYEQY	.	TRBV24-1
ASRRLAGGPGAQY	few	TRBV12-3/TRBV12-4
ASSPHDSNTEAF	.	TRBV18
ASSPRRAQPQH	.	TRBV28
ASSLSGQGAKGTQY	.	TRBV27